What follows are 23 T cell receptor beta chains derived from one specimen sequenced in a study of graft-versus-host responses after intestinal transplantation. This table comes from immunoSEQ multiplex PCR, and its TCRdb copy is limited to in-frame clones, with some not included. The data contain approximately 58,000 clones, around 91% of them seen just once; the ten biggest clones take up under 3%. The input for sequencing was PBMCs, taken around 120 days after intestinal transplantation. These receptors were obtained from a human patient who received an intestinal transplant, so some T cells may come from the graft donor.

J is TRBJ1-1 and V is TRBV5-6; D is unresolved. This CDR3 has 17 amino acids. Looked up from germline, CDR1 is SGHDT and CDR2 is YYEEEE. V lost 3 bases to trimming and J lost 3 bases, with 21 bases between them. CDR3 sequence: CASSSATWLGAYTEAFF. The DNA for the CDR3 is TGTGCCAGCAGCTCTGCAACGTGGCTTGGTGCGTACACTGAAGCTTTCTTT.

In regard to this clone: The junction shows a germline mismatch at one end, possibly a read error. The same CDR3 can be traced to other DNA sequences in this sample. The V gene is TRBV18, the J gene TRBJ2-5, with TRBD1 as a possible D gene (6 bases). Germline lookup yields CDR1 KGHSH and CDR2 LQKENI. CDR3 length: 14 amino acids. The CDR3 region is CASSPTGNWETQYF. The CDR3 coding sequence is TGTGCCAGCTCACCAACAGGGAATTGGGAGACTCAGTACTTC. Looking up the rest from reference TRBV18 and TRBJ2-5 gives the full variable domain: NAGVMQNPRHLVRRRGQEARLRCSPMKGHSHVYWYRQLPEEGLKFMVYLQKENIIDESGMPKERFSAEFPKEGPSILRIQQVVRGDSAAYFCASSPTGNWETQYFGPGTRLLVL.

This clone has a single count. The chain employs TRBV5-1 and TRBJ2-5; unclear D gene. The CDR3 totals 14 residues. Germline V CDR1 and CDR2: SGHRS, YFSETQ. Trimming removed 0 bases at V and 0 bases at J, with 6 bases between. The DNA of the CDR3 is TGCGCCAGCAGCTTGGTGGACCACCAAGAGACCCAGTACTTC. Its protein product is CASSLVDHQETQYF.

The CDR3 protein is CASSIWDGGNQPQHF. Written as DNA, the CDR3 is TGTGCCAGTAGTATTTGGGACGGGGGGAATCAGCCCCAGCATTTT. The chain combines TRBV19 with TRBJ1-5, with a possible D match to TRBD1 (5 bases). This CDR3 has 15 residues. Trimming removed 3 bases from V and 4 bases from J, with 13 bases in between. Germline CDR1 LNHDA, CDR2 SQIVND (reference sequence).

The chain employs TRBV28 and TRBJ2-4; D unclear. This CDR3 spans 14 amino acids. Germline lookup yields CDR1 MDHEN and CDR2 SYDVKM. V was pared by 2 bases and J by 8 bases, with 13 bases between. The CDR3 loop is CASSLGSRSDIQYF. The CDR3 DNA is TGTGCCAGCAGTTTAGGGTCCCGGAGCGACATTCAGTACTTC. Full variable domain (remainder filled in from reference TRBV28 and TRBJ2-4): DVKVTQSSRYLVKRTGEKVFLECVQDMDHENMFWYRQDPGLGLRLIYFSYDVKMKEKGDIPEGYSVSREKKERFSLILESASTNQTSMYLCASSLGSRSDIQYFGAGTRLSVL.

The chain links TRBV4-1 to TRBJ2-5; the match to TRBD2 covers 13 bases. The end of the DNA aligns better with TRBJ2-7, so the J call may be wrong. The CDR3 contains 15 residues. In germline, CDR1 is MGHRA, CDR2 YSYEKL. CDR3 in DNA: TGCGCCAGCAGCCGGGGACTAGCGGGAAGTAGCGAGCAGTACTTC. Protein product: CASSRGLAGSSEQYF.

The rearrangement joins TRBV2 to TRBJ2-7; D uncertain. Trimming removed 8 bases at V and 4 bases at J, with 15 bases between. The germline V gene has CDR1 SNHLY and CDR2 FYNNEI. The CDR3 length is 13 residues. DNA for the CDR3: TGTGCCAGCGTCCAGGCCCCCAAGTACGAGCAGTACTTC. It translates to CASVQAPKYEQYF.

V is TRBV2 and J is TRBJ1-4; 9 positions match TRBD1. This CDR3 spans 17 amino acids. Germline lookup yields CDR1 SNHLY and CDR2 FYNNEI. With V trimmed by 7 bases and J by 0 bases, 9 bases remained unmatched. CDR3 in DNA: TGTGCCAGCAAATTAAGACAGGGGGTTTCAACTAATGAAAAACTGTTTTTT. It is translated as CASKLRQGVSTNEKLFF.

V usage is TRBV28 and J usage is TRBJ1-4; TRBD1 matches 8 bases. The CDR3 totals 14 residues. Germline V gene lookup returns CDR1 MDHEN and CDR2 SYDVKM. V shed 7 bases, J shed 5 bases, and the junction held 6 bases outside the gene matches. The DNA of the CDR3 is TGTGCCAGCAATAGACAGGGGCCAAATGAAAAACTGTTTTTT. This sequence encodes CASNRQGPNEKLFF.

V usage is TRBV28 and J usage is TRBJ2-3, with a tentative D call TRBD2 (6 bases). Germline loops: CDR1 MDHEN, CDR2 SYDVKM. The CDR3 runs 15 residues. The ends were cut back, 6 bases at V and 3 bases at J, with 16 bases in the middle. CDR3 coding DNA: TGTGCCAGCAGCCGCCGTAGGGGAGGAACAGATACGCAGTATTTT. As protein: CASSRRRGGTDTQYF.

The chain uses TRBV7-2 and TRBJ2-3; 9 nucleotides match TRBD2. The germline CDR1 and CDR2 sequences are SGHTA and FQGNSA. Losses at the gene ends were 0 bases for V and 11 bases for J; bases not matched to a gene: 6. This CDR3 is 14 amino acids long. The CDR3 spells CASSLALAGHEQYF. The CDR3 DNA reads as TGTGCCAGCAGCTTAGCTCTAGCGGGGCATGAGCAGTATTTT.

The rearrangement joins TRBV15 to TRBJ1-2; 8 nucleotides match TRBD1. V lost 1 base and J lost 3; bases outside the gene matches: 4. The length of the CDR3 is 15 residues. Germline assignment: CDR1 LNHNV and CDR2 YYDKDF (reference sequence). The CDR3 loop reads CATSRGRGQDYGYTF. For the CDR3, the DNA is TGTGCCACCAGCAGAGGCAGGGGGCAGGACTATGGCTACACCTTC.

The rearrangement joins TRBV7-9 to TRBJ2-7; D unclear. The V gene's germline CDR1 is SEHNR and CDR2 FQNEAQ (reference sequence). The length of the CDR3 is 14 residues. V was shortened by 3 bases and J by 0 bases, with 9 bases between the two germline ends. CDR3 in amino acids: CASSLGESSYEQYF. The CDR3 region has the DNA TGTGCCAGCAGCTTGGGCGAGAGCTCCTACGAGCAGTACTTC.

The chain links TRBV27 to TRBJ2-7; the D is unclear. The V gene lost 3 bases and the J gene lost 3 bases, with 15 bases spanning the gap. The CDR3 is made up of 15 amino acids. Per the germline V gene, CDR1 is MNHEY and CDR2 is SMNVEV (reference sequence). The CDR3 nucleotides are TGTGCCAGCAGTTTTCTCCCTCCTAACTTCTACGAGCAGTACTTC. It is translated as CASSFLPPNFYEQYF.

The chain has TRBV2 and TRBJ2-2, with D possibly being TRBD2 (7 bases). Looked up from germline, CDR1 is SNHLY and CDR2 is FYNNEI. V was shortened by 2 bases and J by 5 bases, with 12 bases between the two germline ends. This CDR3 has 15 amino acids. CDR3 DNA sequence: TGTGCCAGCAGTGAAAGGGGGAGGGGGACCGGGGAGCTGTTTTTT. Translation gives CASSERGRGTGELFF.

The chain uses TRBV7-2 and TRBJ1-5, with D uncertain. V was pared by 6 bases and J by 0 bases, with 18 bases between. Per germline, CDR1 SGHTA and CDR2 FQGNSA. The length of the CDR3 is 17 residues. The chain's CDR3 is CASSARGGPYSNQPQHF. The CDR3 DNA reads TGTGCCAGCAGTGCTCGCGGAGGGCCGTATAGCAATCAGCCCCAGCATTTT.

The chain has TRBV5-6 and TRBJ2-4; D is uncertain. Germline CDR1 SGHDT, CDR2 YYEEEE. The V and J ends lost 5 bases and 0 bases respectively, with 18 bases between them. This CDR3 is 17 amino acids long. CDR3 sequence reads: CASSPRSVWGAKNIQYF. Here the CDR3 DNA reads TGTGCCAGCAGTCCGAGGTCAGTGTGGGGAGCCAAAAACATTCAGTACTTC.

In nucleotides, the CDR3 is TGCGCCAGCAGCCGCCGGGACAGGGACACAGATACGCAGTATTTT. It encodes CASSRRDRDTDTQYF. V and J are TRBV4-1 and TRBJ2-3, with TRBD1 matching over 9 bases. CDR3 length equals 15 residues. With V trimmed by 4 bases and J by 2 bases, 4 bases remained unmatched. The germline V gene encodes CDR1 MGHRA and CDR2 YSYEKL.

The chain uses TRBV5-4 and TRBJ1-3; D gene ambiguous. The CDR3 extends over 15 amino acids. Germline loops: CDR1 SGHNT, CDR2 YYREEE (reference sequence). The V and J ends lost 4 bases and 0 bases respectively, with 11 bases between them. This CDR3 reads CASSRGRTSGNTIYF. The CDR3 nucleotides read TGTGCCAGCAGCCGCGGACGGACCTCTGGAAACACCATATATTTT. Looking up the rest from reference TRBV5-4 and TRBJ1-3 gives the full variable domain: ETGVTQSPTHLIKTRGQQVTLRCSSQSGHNTVSWYQQALGQGPQFIFQYYREEENGRGNFPPRFSGLQFPNYSSELNVNALELDDSALYLCASSRGRTSGNTIYFGEGSWLTVV.

CDR3 region: CASSYSPGVAFF. CDR3 bases: TGTGCCAGCAGTTACTCGCCTGGGGTAGCTTTCTTT. The chain joins TRBV6-5 to TRBJ1-1, with D hard to call. CDR1 MNHEY and CDR2 SVGAGI come from the germline V gene. The CDR3 sequence is 12 residues long. Trimming took off 0 bases at V and 10 bases at J, with 9 bases between the two ends.

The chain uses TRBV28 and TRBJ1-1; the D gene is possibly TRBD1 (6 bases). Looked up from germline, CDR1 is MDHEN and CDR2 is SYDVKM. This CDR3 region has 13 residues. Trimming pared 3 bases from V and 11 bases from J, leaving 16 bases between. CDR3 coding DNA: TGTGCCAGCAGTTTGCAAATGAGGGGGTTTGCTTTCTTT. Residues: CASSLQMRGFAFF.

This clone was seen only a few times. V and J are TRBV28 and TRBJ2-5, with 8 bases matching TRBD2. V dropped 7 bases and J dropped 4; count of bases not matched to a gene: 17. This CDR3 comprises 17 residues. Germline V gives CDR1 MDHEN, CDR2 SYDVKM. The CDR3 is CASTSTFGRAMRETQYF. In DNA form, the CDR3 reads TGTGCCAGCACCTCTACGTTCGGGAGGGCCATGAGAGAGACCCAGTACTTC.

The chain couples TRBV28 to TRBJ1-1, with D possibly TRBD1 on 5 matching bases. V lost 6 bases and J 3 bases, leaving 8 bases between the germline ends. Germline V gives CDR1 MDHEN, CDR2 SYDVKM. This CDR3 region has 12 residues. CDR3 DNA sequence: TGTGCCAGCAGGCAAGGGGACACTGAAGCTTTCTTT. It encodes CASRQGDTEAFF.